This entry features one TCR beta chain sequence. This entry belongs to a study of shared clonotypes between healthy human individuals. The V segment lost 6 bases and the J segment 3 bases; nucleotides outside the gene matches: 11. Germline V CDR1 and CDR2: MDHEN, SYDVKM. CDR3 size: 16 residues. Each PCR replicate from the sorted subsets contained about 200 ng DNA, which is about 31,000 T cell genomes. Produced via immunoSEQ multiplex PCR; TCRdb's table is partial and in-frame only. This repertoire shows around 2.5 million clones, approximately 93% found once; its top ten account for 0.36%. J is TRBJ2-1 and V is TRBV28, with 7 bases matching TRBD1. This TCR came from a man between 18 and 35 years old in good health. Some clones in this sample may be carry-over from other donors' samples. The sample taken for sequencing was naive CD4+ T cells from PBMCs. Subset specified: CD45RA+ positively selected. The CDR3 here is CASSARDSQFYNEQFF. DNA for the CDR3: TGTGCCAGCAGCGCCCGGGACAGCCAATTCTACAATGAGCAGTTCTTC. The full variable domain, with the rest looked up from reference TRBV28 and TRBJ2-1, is DVKVTQSSRYLVKRTGEKVFLECVQDMDHENMFWYRQDPGLGLRLIYFSYDVKMKEKGDIPEGYSVSREKKERFSLILESASTNQTSMYLCASSARDSQFYNEQFFGPGTRLTVL.